This TCR beta chain was identified in a study of high-grade serous ovarian cancer treatment subgroups. Background on the study: Samples averaged 14,192 reads and 7,500 or so unique TCR beta rearrangements. Study conclusions and caveats: TCR clonal relatedness correlated positively with neoantigen level. Tumors within one patient showed repertoire similarity of about 0.11 to 0.85. Spatial context was lost because tumors were sequenced in bulk.

Of note for this clone: The antigen is undetermined.

TCRdb's copy holds only in-frame clones and misses some; the assay was immunoSEQ multiplex PCR. The data contain some 33,000 clones, approximately 81% of them singletons. The tumor samples were collected prior to definitive surgery or chemotherapy. This CDR3 has 15 amino acids. Germline CDR1 reads SGHDN; CDR2 reads FVKESK. V was clipped by 5 bases and J by 3 bases; unmatched bases: 9. The origin of this receptor is a human donor with high-grade serous ovarian cancer. Sequencing used tumor tissue. This chain uses TRBV14 with TRBJ2-7, with 8 positions matching TRBD2. The CDR3 DNA is TGTGCCAGCAGCACCCGTAGCGGGACCCTCTACGAGCAGTACTTC. This translates into CASSTRSGTLYEQYF.